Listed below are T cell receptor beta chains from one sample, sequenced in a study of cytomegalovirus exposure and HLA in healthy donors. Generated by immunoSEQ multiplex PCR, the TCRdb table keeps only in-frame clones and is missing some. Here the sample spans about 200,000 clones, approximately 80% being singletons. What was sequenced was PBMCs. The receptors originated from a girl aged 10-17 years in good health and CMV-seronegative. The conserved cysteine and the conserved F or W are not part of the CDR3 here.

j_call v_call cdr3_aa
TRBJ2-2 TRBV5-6 ASSLRGDGELF
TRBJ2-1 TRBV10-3 AISAPTWRQGHNEQF
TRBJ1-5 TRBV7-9 ASSLERSQPQH
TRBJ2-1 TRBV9 ASSVVGSSNEQF
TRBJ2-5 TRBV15 ATSRGLETQY
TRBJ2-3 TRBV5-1 ASSPRDSTDTQY
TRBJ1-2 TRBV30 AWSKGINYGYT
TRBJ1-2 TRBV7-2 ASSLAGLKGYT
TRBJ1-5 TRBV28 ASRERQGLNQPQH
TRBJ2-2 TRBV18 ASSPAATTGELF
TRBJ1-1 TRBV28 ASSLRTGGLMNTEAF
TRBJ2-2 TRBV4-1 ASTIGQDIDTGELF
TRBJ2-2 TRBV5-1 ASSLVVDTGELF
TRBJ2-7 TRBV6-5 ASRTGLAASYEQY
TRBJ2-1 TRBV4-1 ASSQFSTSGGASNPEF
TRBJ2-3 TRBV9 ASSGAGVSGTQY
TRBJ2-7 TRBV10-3 AISPTGTEQY
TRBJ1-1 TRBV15 ATSKDRGGWNTEAF
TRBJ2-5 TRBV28 ASSIWGGDMETQY
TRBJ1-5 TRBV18 ASSPLGRGSNQPQH
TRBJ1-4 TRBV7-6 ASSLAQPGQGGGLF
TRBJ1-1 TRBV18 ASSNRQGLSTEAF
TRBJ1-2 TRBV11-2 ASTTLTQGGYGYT
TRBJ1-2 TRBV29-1 SAPGGGSGYT
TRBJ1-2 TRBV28 ASIPGEWGYGYT
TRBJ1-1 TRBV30 AWGQGTEAF
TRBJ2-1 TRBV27 ASSLGGGNNNEQF
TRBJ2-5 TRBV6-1 ASNGKGAKSETQY